Detailed here is one T cell receptor beta chain. The assay was immunoSEQ multiplex PCR, and TCRdb's table has in-frame clones only and misses some. Of 170,000 or so clones in the sample, less than 90% were seen once. Seattle patients were enrolled during active infection and followed longitudinally. The germline V gene encodes CDR1 ENHRY and CDR2 SYGVKD. CDR3 size: 15 residues. Trimming took off 4 bases at V and 5 bases at J, with 15 bases between the two ends. The record originates from a study of blood T cell repertoires in COVID-19. The wider study: Donors in the United States, Italy and Spain gave samples during acute or convalescent COVID-19. T cells, B-cell-depleted T cells, or PBMCs supplied cDNA or gDNA.

The sequenced sample was peripheral blood. V and J are TRBV10-3 and TRBJ2-1; D is perhaps TRBD2 (5 bases). This TCR was recovered from a woman in her 70s with COVID-19, enrolled during active disease. The CDR3 nucleotides are TGTGCCATCAGTGGTGCGGGTTTGGTCAACAATGAGCAGTTCTTC. It translates to CAISGAGLVNNEQFF.